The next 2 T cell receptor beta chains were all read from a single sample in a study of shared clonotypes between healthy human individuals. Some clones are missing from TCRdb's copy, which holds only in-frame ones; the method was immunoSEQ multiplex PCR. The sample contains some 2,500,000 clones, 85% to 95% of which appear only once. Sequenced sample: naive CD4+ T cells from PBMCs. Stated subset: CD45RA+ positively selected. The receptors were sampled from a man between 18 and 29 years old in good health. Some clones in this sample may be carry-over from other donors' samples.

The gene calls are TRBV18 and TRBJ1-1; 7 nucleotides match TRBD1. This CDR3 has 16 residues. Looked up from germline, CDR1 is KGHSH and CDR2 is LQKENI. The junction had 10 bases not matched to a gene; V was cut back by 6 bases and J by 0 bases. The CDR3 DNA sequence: TGTGCCAGCTCGCAACAACAGGGGTCCATGAACACTGAAGCTTTCTTT. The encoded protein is CASSQQQGSMNTEAFF.

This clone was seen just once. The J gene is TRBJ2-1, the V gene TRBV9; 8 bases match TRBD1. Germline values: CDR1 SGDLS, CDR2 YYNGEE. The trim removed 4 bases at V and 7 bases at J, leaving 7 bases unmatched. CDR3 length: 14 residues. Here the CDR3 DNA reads TGTGCCAGCAGCCCCCGGGACAGGTCAAATGAGCAGTTCTTC. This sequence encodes CASSPRDRSNEQFF.